Following are 5 T cell receptor beta chains from one sample sequenced in a study of blood T cell repertoires in COVID-19. Some clones are missing from TCRdb's copy, which holds only in-frame ones; the method was immunoSEQ multiplex PCR. The sample lists about 160,000 clones, around 83% occurring once. Sequencing was performed on peripheral blood. The origin of the receptors is a woman in her 50s with COVID-19, enrolled during active disease.

The V gene is TRBV2, the J gene TRBJ1-1; the match to TRBD1 covers 7 bases. Germline V gene lookup returns CDR1 SNHLY and CDR2 FYNNEI. V shed 6 bases, J shed 1 base, and the junction held 2 bases outside the gene matches. There are 13 residues in the CDR3. This CDR3 reads CASRGQTNTEAFF. DNA of the CDR3: TGTGCCAGCAGGGGACAGACGAACACTGAAGCTTTCTTT.

This sequence joins TRBV6-6 and TRBJ2-3, with TRBD2 as a possible D gene (7 bases). This CDR3 region has 16 residues. In germline, CDR1 is MNHNY, CDR2 SVGAGI (reference sequence). V was pared by 3 bases and J by 4 bases, with 17 bases between. The CDR3 DNA reads TGTGCCAGCAGTTATATTCCTCAGGGGAGGGCAGATACGCAGTATTTT. The encoded protein is CASSYIPQGRADTQYF.

The gene calls are TRBV30 and TRBJ1-1; no definite D call. V was trimmed by 2 bases and J by 6 bases, leaving 13 bases between them. The CDR3 runs to 13 residues. The germline V gene has CDR1 GTSNPN and CDR2 SVGIG (reference sequence). This CDR3 is CAWSTVEGSEAFF. The CDR3 DNA reads TGTGCCTGGAGTACCGTCGAGGGATCTGAAGCTTTCTTT.

CDR3 in amino acids: CASSEAGGPGYEQFF. DNA of the CDR3: TGTGCCAGCAGCGAAGCGGGGGGCCCCGGGTATGAGCAGTTCTTC. The J gene is TRBJ2-1, the V gene TRBV9; the match to TRBD2 covers 9 bases. The CDR3 loop spans 15 amino acids. V shed 3 bases and J 8 bases; nucleotides not matched to a gene: 9. CDR1 and CDR2 (germline): SGDLS, YYNGEE. Looking up the rest from reference TRBV9 and TRBJ2-1 gives the full variable domain: DSGVTQTPKHLITATGQRVTLRCSPRSGDLSVYWYQQSLDQGLQFLIQYYNGEERAKGNILERFSAQQFPDLHSELNLSSLELGDSALYFCASSEAGGPGYEQFFGPGTRLTVL.

The chain's CDR3 is CASSSTTREAYEQYF. CDR3 bases: TGTGCCAGCAGTTCAACGACTAGGGAGGCCTACGAGCAGTACTTC. The chain carries TRBV6-6 and TRBJ2-7; D might be TRBD2 (6 bases). This CDR3 is 15 amino acids long. Trimming shortened V by 4 bases and J by 2 bases, and 15 bases separated the two germline ends. Germline V lookup: CDR1 MNHNY, CDR2 SVGAGI (reference sequence).